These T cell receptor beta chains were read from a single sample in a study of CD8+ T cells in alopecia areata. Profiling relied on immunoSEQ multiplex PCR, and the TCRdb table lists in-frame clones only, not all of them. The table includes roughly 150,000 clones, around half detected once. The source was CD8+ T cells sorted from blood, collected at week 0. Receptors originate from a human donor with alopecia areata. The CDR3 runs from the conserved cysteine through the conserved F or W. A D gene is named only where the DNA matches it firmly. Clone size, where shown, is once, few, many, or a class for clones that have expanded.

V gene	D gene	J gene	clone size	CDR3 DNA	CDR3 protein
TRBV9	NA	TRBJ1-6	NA	TGTGCCAGCAGCACGGACCCGAGCTCCTATAATTCACCCCTCCACTTT	CASSTDPSSYNSPLHF
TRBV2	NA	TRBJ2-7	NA	TGTGCCAGCAGGGGGGATAGGTACGAGCAGTACTTC	CASRGDRYEQYF
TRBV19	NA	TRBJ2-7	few	TGTGCCACCTCAGAAGGTGGCGAGCAGTACTTC	CATSEGGEQYF
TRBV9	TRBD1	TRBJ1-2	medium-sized	TGTGCCAGCAGCCCCCCGGGACAGAACCCTTCCTATGGCTACACCTTC	CASSPPGQNPSYGYTF
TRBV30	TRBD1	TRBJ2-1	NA	TGTGCCTGGGACGGGGGACAGGACAATGAGCAGTTCTTC	CAWDGGQDNEQFF
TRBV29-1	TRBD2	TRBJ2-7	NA	TGCAGCGTTGAAGTGGCTAGCGGGGGGTACGAGCAGTACTTC	CSVEVASGGYEQYF
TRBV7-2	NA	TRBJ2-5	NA	TGTGCCAGCAGCGTGGACGGTGAAGAGACCCAGTACTTC	CASSVDGEETQYF
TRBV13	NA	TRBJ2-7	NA	TGTGCCAGCAGCCGACAGGCGAGATCCTACGAGCAGTACTTC	CASSRQARSYEQYF
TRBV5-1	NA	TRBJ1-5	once	TGCGCCAGCAGTCCTGGCCCCGGGGAGCCCCAGCATTTT	CASSPGPGEPQHF
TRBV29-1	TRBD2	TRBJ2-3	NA	TGCAGCGTTGAAGGGCTAGCGGGGTTACCCACAGATACGCAGTATTTT	CSVEGLAGLPTDTQYF
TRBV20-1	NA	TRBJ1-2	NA	TGCAGGGCTAAACAGGACTATGGCTACACCTTC	CRAKQDYGYTF
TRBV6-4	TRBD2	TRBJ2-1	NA	TGTGCCAGCAGTCCTAGCGGGAATGAGCAGTTCTTC	CASSPSGNEQFF
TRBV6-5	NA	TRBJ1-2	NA	TGTGCCAGCAGCCTAATCGGGGGCGCGAAGGGCTACACCTTC	CASSLIGGAKGYTF
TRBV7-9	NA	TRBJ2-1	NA	TGTGCCAGCAGCTTAGGACTTCTGGATGAGCAGTTCTTC	CASSLGLLDEQFF
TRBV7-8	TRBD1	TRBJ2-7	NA	TGTGCCAGCAGCCCGCTCGGACAGGCGGAACCAGGTGACGAGCAGTACTTC	CASSPLGQAEPGDEQYF
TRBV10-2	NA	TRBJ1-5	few	TGCGCCAGCAGCGCCGGAGGACTGGGGAATCAGCCCCAGCATTTT	CASSAGGLGNQPQHF
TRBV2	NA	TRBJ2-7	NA	TGTGCCAGCAGTGAAGCCCAGCCGTGGGGGTACGAGCAGTACTTC	CASSEAQPWGYEQYF
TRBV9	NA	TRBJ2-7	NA	TGTGCCAGCAGTCCCTCCGGGGGATCCTACGAGCAGTACTTC	CASSPSGGSYEQYF
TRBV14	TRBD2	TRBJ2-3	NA	TGTGCCAGCAGCCAAGTTCCCGGGACTAGCGGGGGGGTACTATTGGATACGCAGTATTTT	CASSQVPGTSGGVLLDTQYF
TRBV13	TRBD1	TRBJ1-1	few	TGTGCCAGCAGCTCGATGTTAGGGGGCGGCACTGAAGCTTTCTTT	CASSSMLGGGTEAFF
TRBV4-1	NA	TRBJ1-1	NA	TGCGCCAGCAGCCAAACTTTGGACCTGGACACTGAAGCTTTCTTT	CASSQTLDLDTEAFF
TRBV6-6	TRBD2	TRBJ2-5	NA	TGTGCCAGCAGTTACGGGGCTAGCGGGCCGGAGACCCAGTACTTC	CASSYGASGPETQYF
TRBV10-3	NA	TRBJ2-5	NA	TGTGCCATCAGTGACAGGCTCTTAAAAGAGACCCAGTACTTC	CAISDRLLKETQYF
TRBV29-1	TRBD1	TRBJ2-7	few	TGCAGCGTTGCTACAGGGGGCGGGTACGAGCAGTACTTC	CSVATGGGYEQYF
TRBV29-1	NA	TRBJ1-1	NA	TGCAGCGTCCCGTCCACTCAGATGAACACTGAAGCTTTCTTT	CSVPSTQMNTEAFF
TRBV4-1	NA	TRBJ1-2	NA	TGCGCCAGCAGCCAACGTTCAGGGAGAGGTTGGGATGGCTACACCTTC	CASSQRSGRGWDGYTF
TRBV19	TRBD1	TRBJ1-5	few	TGTGCCAGTACCCCACCAAATACAGGGGACCAGCATTTT	CASTPPNTGDQHF
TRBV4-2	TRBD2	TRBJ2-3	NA	TGTGCCAGCAGCTCGCGACTAGCGGGGGGAGTATCAGATACGCAGTATTTT	CASSSRLAGGVSDTQYF
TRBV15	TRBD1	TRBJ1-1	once	TGTGCCACCAGTCGGGACAGGCCCAACACTGAAGCTTTCTTT	CATSRDRPNTEAFF
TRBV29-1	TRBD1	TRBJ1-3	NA	TGCAGCGGACAGGGTGAAAACACCATATATTTT	CSGQGENTIYF
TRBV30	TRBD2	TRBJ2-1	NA	TGTGCCTGGAGTGTAAGCGGGGGCCCCCTTCACAATGAGCAGTTCTTC	CAWSVSGGPLHNEQFF
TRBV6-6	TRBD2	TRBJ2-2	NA	TGTGCCAGCGTGGTCGGGGGGGGCCTAGACGGGGAGCTGTTTTTT	CASVVGGGLDGELFF
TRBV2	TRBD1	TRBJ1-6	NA	TGTGCCAGCAGTCGTTACAGGGGAATGGGAGATTCACCCCTCCACTTT	CASSRYRGMGDSPLHF
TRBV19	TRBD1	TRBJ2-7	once	TGTGCCAGTAGTATAGGCCGGGACAGGCTTCCCTACGAGCAGTACTTC	CASSIGRDRLPYEQYF
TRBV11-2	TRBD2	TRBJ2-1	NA	TGTGCCGGGGGGGACAATGAGCAGTTCTTC	CAGGDNEQFF
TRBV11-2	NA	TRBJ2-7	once	TGTGCCAGCACCCCCGAGCAGGCCGTGGACGAGCAGTACTTC	CASTPEQAVDEQYF
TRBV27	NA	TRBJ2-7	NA	TGTGCCAGCAGTCCCCTAGGGGGGACCTACGAGCAGTACTTC	CASSPLGGTYEQYF
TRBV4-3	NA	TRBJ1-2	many	TGCGCCAGCAGCCAAGTTCGGGGGCCCTATGGCTACACCTTC	CASSQVRGPYGYTF
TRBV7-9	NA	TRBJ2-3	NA	TGTGCCAGCAGCTTCAAGGGGGTCCCTACGCAGTATTTT	CASSFKGVPTQYF
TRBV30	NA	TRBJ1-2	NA	TGTGCCTGGAGTCCTTCTTCGGGGCACCGCTATGGCTACACCTTC	CAWSPSSGHRYGYTF
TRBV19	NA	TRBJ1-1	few	TGTGCCAGTAGTATCACCCCGGAGAACACTGAAGCTTTCTTT	CASSITPENTEAFF
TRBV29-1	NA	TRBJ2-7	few	TGCAGCGTTGACGGCGGCAGGGGCTACGAGCAGTACTTC	CSVDGGRGYEQYF
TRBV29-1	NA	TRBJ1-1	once	TGCAGCGCTCTCGGGGGAGAGCTGAACACTGAAGCTTTCTTT	CSALGGELNTEAFF
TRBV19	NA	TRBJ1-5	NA	TGTGCCAGTAGTATATCGGGGTATCAGCCCCAGCATTTT	CASSISGYQPQHF
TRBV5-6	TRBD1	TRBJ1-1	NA	TGTGCCAGCACCCCAGGGGGGAACACTGAAGCTTTCTTT	CASTPGGNTEAFF
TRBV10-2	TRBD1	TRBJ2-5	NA	TGCGCCAGCGCCGAACTTCGTTCAGGGGGCGGAGAGACCCAGTACTTC	CASAELRSGGGETQYF
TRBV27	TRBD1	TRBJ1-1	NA	TGTGCCAGCAGTTTATCGACAGGGGGGTGGACTGAAGCTTTCTTT	CASSLSTGGWTEAFF
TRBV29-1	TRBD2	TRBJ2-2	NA	TGCAGCGTTGCGTCTAGCGGGGGCGGGGAGCTGTTTTTT	CSVASSGGGELFF
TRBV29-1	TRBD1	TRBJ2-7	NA	TGCAGCGTTGGGACAGGGGGCGAGCAGTACTTC	CSVGTGGEQYF
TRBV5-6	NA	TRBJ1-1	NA	TGTGCCAGCAGCCCGGAGGCAGGGGAAGGGAACACTGAAGCTTTCTTT	CASSPEAGEGNTEAFF
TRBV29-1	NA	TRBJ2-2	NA	TGCAGCGTTCTTTGGGGTATGGGCGGGGAGCTGTTTTTT	CSVLWGMGGELFF
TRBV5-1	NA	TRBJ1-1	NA	TGCGCCAGCAGCTTCAGAGGGCCGAACACTGAAGCTTTCTTT	CASSFRGPNTEAFF
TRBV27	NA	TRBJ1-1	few	TGTGCCAGCAGTGGTCAGGCGAACACTGAAGCTTTCTTT	CASSGQANTEAFF
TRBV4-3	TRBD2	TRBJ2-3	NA	TGCGCCAGCAGCCAAATCCATAGCGGGGGCTCAGATACGCAGTATTTT	CASSQIHSGGSDTQYF